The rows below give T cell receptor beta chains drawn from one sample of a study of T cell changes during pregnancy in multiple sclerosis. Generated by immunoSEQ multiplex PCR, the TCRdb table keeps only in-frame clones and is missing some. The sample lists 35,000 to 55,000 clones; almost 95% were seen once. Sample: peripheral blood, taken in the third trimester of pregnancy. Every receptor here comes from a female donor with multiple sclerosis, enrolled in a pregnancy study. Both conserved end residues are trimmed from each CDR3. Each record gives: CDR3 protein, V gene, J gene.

cdr3_aa: ASSKLTTTNEKLF; v_call: TRBV21-1; j_call: TRBJ1-4
cdr3_aa: AWASAGTQY; v_call: TRBV30; j_call: TRBJ2-3
cdr3_aa: ASRWDSPKSYNEQF; v_call: TRBV2; j_call: TRBJ2-1
cdr3_aa: ASSQEVERGDTQY; v_call: TRBV4-3; j_call: TRBJ2-3
cdr3_aa: ASSQESRDQGEQF; v_call: TRBV4-1; j_call: TRBJ2-1
cdr3_aa: ASSLGGGENEKLF; v_call: TRBV7-9; j_call: TRBJ1-4
cdr3_aa: ASSSRDRGVTDTQY; v_call: TRBV5-1; j_call: TRBJ2-3
cdr3_aa: ASSYSGTGGTEAF; v_call: TRBV6-6; j_call: TRBJ1-1
cdr3_aa: ASSQDPTGSSLGGYT; v_call: TRBV4-2; j_call: TRBJ1-2
cdr3_aa: ASSQGTSFMDTQY; v_call: TRBV4-1; j_call: TRBJ2-3
cdr3_aa: ASSLQGNYEQY; v_call: TRBV5-1; j_call: TRBJ2-7
cdr3_aa: ATSSTRTGGYEQY; v_call: TRBV15; j_call: TRBJ2-7
cdr3_aa: ASSIVAGYTGELF; v_call: TRBV28; j_call: TRBJ2-2
cdr3_aa: ASSYRQSHEQY; v_call: TRBV5-6; j_call: TRBJ2-7
cdr3_aa: ASSARDSGTDTQY; v_call: TRBV28; j_call: TRBJ2-3
cdr3_aa: ASGTGGKTQY; v_call: TRBV27; j_call: TRBJ2-5
cdr3_aa: APPGGPTSSNTGELF; v_call: TRBV7-9; j_call: TRBJ2-2
cdr3_aa: ASSLDYWTQY; v_call: TRBV7-9; j_call: TRBJ2-5
cdr3_aa: ASSTSGSGYNEQF; v_call: TRBV7-2; j_call: TRBJ2-1
cdr3_aa: ASSFRGNYEQY; v_call: TRBV5-1; j_call: TRBJ2-7
cdr3_aa: ASSAGDRSSYEQY; v_call: TRBV9; j_call: TRBJ2-7
cdr3_aa: SVEGTGGYEQY; v_call: TRBV29-1; j_call: TRBJ2-7
cdr3_aa: ASHRDRGIRDEQY; v_call: TRBV7-8; j_call: TRBJ2-7
cdr3_aa: ASSEALSAGYSYEQY; v_call: TRBV2; j_call: TRBJ2-7
cdr3_aa: ASVQSGTGWETQY; v_call: TRBV2; j_call: TRBJ2-5
cdr3_aa: ATRGTTGLAKNIQY; v_call: TRBV19; j_call: TRBJ2-4
cdr3_aa: ASSLFFGGSADEQY; v_call: TRBV28; j_call: TRBJ2-7
cdr3_aa: SAKGQLGYT; v_call: TRBV20-1; j_call: TRBJ1-2
cdr3_aa: ASSVRTGNYGYT; v_call: TRBV9; j_call: TRBJ1-2
cdr3_aa: ASSQEKLAENYEQY; v_call: TRBV4-3; j_call: TRBJ2-7
cdr3_aa: ASSLKNQGTGGYT; v_call: TRBV4-1; j_call: TRBJ1-2
cdr3_aa: ASERDRDEKLF; v_call: TRBV6-1; j_call: TRBJ1-4
cdr3_aa: ASRTGGAGNYGYT; v_call: TRBV6-5; j_call: TRBJ1-2
cdr3_aa: ASSRTGSYEQY; v_call: TRBV7-9; j_call: TRBJ2-7
cdr3_aa: ASSIKTGGNEKLF; v_call: TRBV5-1; j_call: TRBJ1-4
cdr3_aa: ASSDSIRGKDGADTQY; v_call: TRBV7-2; j_call: TRBJ2-3
cdr3_aa: ASSLGTVYEQY; v_call: TRBV13; j_call: TRBJ2-7
cdr3_aa: ASSLLPSGGSTDTQY; v_call: TRBV7-6; j_call: TRBJ2-3
cdr3_aa: ASSPTRGNQPQH; v_call: TRBV2; j_call: TRBJ1-5
cdr3_aa: ASSTGGNTEAF; v_call: TRBV14; j_call: TRBJ1-1
cdr3_aa: ASGGLADEQF; v_call: TRBV6-1; j_call: TRBJ2-1
cdr3_aa: ASSPWGGENTEAF; v_call: TRBV11-2; j_call: TRBJ1-1
cdr3_aa: ASSLAGGAASTDTQY; v_call: TRBV5-6; j_call: TRBJ2-3
cdr3_aa: SVKTLRAV; v_call: TRBV29-1; j_call: TRBJ2-2
cdr3_aa: ASSPIRGANTGELF; v_call: TRBV11-2; j_call: TRBJ2-2
cdr3_aa: ASNRDFLSGNTIY; v_call: TRBV9; j_call: TRBJ1-3
cdr3_aa: ASSYSGGDNEQF; v_call: TRBV28; j_call: TRBJ2-1
cdr3_aa: ASHLRTGKNTEAF; v_call: TRBV19; j_call: TRBJ1-1
cdr3_aa: ASSIQGLLSQH; v_call: TRBV19; j_call: TRBJ1-5
cdr3_aa: ASSYSWSGNYEQY; v_call: TRBV6-5; j_call: TRBJ2-7
cdr3_aa: ASSLEGGADWSF; v_call: TRBV7-9; j_call: TRBJ1-1
cdr3_aa: ASRLTSGRSSDTQY; v_call: TRBV7-2; j_call: TRBJ2-3
cdr3_aa: SVHQLIMNTEAF; v_call: TRBV29-1; j_call: TRBJ1-1
cdr3_aa: ASSQPPSGSSYNEQF; v_call: TRBV4-1; j_call: TRBJ2-1
cdr3_aa: APRGLGYT; v_call: TRBV27; j_call: TRBJ1-2